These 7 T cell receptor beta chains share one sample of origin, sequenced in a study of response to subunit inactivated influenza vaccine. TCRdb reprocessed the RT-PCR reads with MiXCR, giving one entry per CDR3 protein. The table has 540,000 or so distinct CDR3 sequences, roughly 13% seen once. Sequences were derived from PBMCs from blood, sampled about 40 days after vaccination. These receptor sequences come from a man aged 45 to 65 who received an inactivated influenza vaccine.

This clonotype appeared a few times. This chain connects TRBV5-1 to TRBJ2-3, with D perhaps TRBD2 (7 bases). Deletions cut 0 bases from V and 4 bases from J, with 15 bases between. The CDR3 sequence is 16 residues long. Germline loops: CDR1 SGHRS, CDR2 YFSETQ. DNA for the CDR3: TGCGCCAGCAGCTTGGGTGGGGGGGCCCTCGCAGATACGCAGTATTTT. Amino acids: CASSLGGGALADTQYF.

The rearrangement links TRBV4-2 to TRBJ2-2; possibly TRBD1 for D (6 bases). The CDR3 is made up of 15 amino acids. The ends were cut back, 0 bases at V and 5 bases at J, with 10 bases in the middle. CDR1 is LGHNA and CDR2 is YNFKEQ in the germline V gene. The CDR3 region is CASSQDLQGTGELFF. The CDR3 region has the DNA TGTGCCAGCAGCCAAGATCTGCAGGGGACCGGGGAGCTGTTTTTT.

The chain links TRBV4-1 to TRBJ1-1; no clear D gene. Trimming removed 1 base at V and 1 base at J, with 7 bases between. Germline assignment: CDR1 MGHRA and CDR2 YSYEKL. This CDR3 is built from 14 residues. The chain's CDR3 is CASSQAYPNTEAFF. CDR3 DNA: TGCGCCAGCAGCCAAGCATACCCGAACACTGAAGCTTTCTTT.

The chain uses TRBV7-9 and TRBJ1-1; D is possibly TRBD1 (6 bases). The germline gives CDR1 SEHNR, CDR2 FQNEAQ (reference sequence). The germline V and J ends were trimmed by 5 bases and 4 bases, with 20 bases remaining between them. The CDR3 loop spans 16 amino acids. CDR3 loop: CASSPRWGGGGTEAFF. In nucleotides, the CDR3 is TGTGCCAGCAGCCCCAGATGGGGAGGGGGGGGCACTGAAGCTTTCTTT.

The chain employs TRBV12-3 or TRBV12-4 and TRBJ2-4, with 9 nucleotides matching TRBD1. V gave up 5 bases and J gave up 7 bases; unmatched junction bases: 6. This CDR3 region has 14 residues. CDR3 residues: CASSTQTGGNIQYF. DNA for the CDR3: TGTGCCAGCAGTACCCAGACAGGGGGGAACATTCAGTACTTC.

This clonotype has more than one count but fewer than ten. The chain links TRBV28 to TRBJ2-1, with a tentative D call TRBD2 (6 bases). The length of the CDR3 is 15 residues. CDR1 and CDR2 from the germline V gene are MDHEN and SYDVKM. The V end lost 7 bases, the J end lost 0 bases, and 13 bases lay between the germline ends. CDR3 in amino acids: CASKGSGSSYNEQFF. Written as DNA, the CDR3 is TGTGCCAGCAAAGGCTCCGGGAGCTCCTACAATGAGCAGTTCTTC.

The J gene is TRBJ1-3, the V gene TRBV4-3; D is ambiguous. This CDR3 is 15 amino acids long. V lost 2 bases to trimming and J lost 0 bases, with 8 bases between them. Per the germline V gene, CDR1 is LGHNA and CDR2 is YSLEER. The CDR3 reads CASSQRASSGNTIYF. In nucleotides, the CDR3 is TGCGCCAGCAGCCAAAGGGCCTCCTCTGGAAACACCATATATTTT.